The 10 T cell receptor beta chains reported below all come from one sample, sequenced in a study of T-cell reconstitution after alpha-beta-depleted transplantation in children. Researchers prepared the TCRbeta library using unique molecular identifiers, the study reports. TCRdb reprocessed the PCR reads with MiXCR, giving one entry per CDR3 protein. There are under 350,000 distinct CDR3 sequences in the sample; approximately 9.6% occur only once, and roughly 9.1% lies in the top ten. This sample comprised PBMCs from the stem cell graft donor, obtained from the stem cell graft. These receptors all come from a human donor who donated a stem cell graft to a child with SCID.

This clonotype was seen many times. The V and J genes are TRBV10-3 and TRBJ2-5; 8 bases line up with TRBD1. The CDR3 length is 13 residues. Germline loops: CDR1 ENHRY, CDR2 SYGVKD. J gave up 5 bases and V 4 bases, and 3 bases lay outside the gene matches. As DNA, the CDR3 is TGTGCCATCAGTGGACAGGGGTTGGAGACCCAGTACTTC. Translation: CAISGQGLETQYF.

The sample holds a few counts of this clonotype. The V call is TRBV28, the J call TRBJ1-3, with a tentative D call TRBD1 (6 bases). V lost 5 bases and J lost 2, with 10 bases in between. There are 14 residues in the CDR3. Looked up from germline, CDR1 is MDHEN and CDR2 is SYDVKM. The CDR3 protein is CASSPRTAGNTIYF. CDR3 sequence (DNA): TGTGCCAGCAGTCCCCGGACAGCTGGAAACACCATATATTTT.

The chain recombines TRBV19 with TRBJ1-2; 8 bases are a match to TRBD1. With V trimmed by 7 bases and J by 2 bases, 9 bases remained unmatched. This CDR3 contains 15 residues. Per germline, CDR1 LNHDA and CDR2 SQIVND (reference sequence). The CDR3 DNA is TGTGCCAGTAATGATGACAGGGGAGCAAACTATGGCTACACCTTC. The encoded protein is CASNDDRGANYGYTF.

The V gene is TRBV12-3 or TRBV12-4, the J gene TRBJ2-1; 10 bases agree with TRBD2. The CDR3 totals 16 residues. The ends lost 6 bases at V and 6 bases at J; junction bases unmatched: 11. The CDR3 DNA is TGTGCCAGCAGGCTCCAAGCGGGGGGGCCCCTCAATGAGCAGTTCTTC. This sequence encodes CASRLQAGGPLNEQFF.

This sequence joins TRBV5-1 and TRBJ2-3, with D possibly called TRBD1 or TRBD2 (6 bases each). Deletions cut 6 bases from V and 2 bases from J, with 22 bases between. Germline V gene sequence: CDR1 SGHRS, CDR2 YFSETQ. The CDR3 is 17 residues long. The CDR3 nucleotides are TGCGCCAGCACCCCGAATTCGGGGGCCCTCTCCACAGATACGCAGTATTTT. Translation gives CASTPNSGALSTDTQYF.

The V gene is TRBV20-1, the J gene TRBJ1-1; D remains unclear. Germline CDR1 and CDR2: DFQATT and SNEGSKA (reference sequence). The CDR3 consists of 14 residues. V lost 2 bases to trimming and J lost 4 bases, with 14 bases between them. CDR3 amino acids: CSARNPVGVTEAFF. The CDR3 DNA is TGCAGTGCTAGAAACCCGGTCGGGGTCACTGAAGCTTTCTTT.

The chain employs TRBV15 and TRBJ1-1, with no clear D. Trimming pared 0 bases from V and 3 bases from J, leaving 2 bases between. Germline CDR1 and CDR2: LNHNV and YYDKDF (reference sequence). This CDR3 spans 12 amino acids. DNA for the CDR3: TGTGCCACCAGCAGAGAAGACACTGAAGCTTTCTTT. Translation gives CATSREDTEAFF.

The rearrangement links TRBV27 to TRBJ1-5, with D unresolved. CDR1 and CDR2 (germline): MNHEY, SMNVEV (reference sequence). The V end was cut by 3 bases, the J end by 4 bases, with 7 bases between. This CDR3 region has 13 residues. Written as DNA, the CDR3 is TGTGCCAGCAGTTTCGTAATTAATCAGCCCCAGCATTTT. Residues: CASSFVINQPQHF.

The rearrangement joins TRBV4-1 to TRBJ1-5; 9 bases are a match to TRBD1. Germline V gene lookup returns CDR1 MGHRA and CDR2 YSYEKL. This CDR3 is built from 13 residues. After removal of 4 bases from V and 7 bases from J, the junction contained 2 bases not matched to a gene. The CDR3 DNA reads TGCGCCAGCAGCCCGACAGGGGGGCAGCCCCAGCATTTT. Protein sequence: CASSPTGGQPQHF.

Only a few counts were recorded for this clonotype. This chain joins TRBV5-1 and TRBJ2-5; 10 bases map to TRBD2. This CDR3 has 16 amino acids. The V gene's germline CDR1 is SGHRS and CDR2 YFSETQ. J lost 4 bases, V lost 2 bases, and 8 bases had no gene match. In DNA, the CDR3 is TGCGCCAGCAGCTTTCTCAGCGGGGGGGTGAGAGAGACCCAGTACTTC. Its protein product is CASSFLSGGVRETQYF.